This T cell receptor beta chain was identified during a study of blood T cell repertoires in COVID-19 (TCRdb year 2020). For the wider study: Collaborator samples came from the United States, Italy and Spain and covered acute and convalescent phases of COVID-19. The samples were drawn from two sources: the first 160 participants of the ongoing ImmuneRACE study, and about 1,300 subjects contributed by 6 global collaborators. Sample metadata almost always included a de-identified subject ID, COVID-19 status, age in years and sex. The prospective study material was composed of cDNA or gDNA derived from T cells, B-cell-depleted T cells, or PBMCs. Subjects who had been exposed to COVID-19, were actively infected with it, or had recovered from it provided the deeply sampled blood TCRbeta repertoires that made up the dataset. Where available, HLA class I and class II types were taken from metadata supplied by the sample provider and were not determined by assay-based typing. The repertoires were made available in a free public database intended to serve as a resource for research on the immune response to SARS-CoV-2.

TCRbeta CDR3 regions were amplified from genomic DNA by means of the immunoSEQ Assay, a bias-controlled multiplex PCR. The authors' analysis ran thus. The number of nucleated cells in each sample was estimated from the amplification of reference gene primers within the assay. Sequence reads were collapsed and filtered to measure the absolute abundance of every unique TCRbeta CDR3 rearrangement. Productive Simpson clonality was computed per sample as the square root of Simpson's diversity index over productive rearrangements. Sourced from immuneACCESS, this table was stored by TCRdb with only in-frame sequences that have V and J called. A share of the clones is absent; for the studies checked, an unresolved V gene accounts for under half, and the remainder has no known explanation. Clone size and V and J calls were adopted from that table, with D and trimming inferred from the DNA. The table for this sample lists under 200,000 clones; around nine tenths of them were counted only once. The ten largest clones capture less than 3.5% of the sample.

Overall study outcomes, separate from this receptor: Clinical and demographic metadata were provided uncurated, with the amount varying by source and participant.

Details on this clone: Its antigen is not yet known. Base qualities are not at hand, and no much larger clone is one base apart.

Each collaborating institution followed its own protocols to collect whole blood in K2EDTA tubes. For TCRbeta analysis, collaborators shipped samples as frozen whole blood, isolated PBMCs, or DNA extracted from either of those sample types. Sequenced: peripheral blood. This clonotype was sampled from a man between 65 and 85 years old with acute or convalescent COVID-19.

The sequenced DNA: TGTGCCAGCAGTTCGATGACAGGGACGAAATTAATTGAAGCTTTCTTT. It translates as CASSSMTGTKLIEAFF. Recombination linked TRBV28 to TRBJ1-1; 7 bases in the middle match TRBD1. Including cysteine and phenylalanine, the CDR3 has 16 amino acids. Kept here is only the CDR3 DNA, which spans 48 bases and is read in frame from base 1. Trimming accounts for 4 bases at V and 7 bases at J, while the number of junction bases matched to no gene is 15. CDR1 and CDR2, looked up from the germline V gene, are MDHEN and SYDVKM.